These 28 T cell receptor beta chains were sequenced from one sample in a study of blood T cell repertoires in COVID-19. Libraries were prepared by immunoSEQ multiplex PCR; TCRdb keeps only in-frame clonotypes and omits some of them. The sample yields 270,000 or so clones, over 75% seen once. The sequenced material came from peripheral blood. Every receptor here comes from a human donor in a cohort sampled during active COVID-19.

The rearrangement joins TRBV15 to TRBJ1-5, with D unresolved. Germline values: CDR1 LNHNV, CDR2 YYDKDF (reference sequence). This CDR3 contains 12 residues. Trimming took off 3 bases at V and 9 bases at J, with 9 bases between the two ends. The chain's CDR3 is CATSREVGPQHF. The CDR3 nucleotides are TGTGCCACCAGCAGGGAGGTAGGGCCCCAGCATTTT. Filled out from reference TRBV15 and TRBJ1-5, the complete variable domain reads DAMVIQNPRYQVTQFGKPVTLSCSQTLNHNVMYWYQQKSSQAPKLLFHYYDKDFNNEADTPDNFQSRRPNTSFCFLDIRSPGLGDTAMYLCATSREVGPQHFGDGTRLSIL.

The chain has TRBV2 and TRBJ1-4, with D possibly TRBD1 on 5 matching bases. Germline assignment: CDR1 SNHLY and CDR2 FYNNEI. The CDR3 totals 14 residues. V lost 6 bases and J lost 3, with 11 bases in between. CDR3 coding DNA: TGTGCCAGCAGCCTAGGGGTGGCTAATGAAAAACTGTTTTTT. Its translation: CASSLGVANEKLFF.

The chain couples TRBV11-3 to TRBJ2-7; TRBD2 matches at 10 bases. CDR3 length: 19 amino acids. CDR1 and CDR2 (germline): SGHNT, YENEEA. V was clipped by 1 base and J by 0 bases; unmatched bases: 12. The CDR3: CASSLVGPSGRRSSYEQYF. CDR3 nucleotide sequence: TGTGCCAGCAGCTTAGTGGGGCCTAGCGGGAGACGGAGCTCCTACGAGCAGTACTTC.

The chain joins TRBV28 to TRBJ1-1; no reliable D call. There are 14 residues in the CDR3. Looked up from germline, CDR1 is MDHEN and CDR2 is SYDVKM. V lost 6 bases and J lost 1, with 12 bases in between. The CDR3 loop reads CASRVGIRNTEAFF. In nucleotides, the CDR3 is TGTGCCAGCAGGGTCGGTATTCGGAACACTGAAGCTTTCTTT.

The CDR3 reads CASRDTGTRVYEQYF. As DNA, the CDR3 is TGTGCCAGCAGAGATACCGGGACTAGAGTCTACGAGCAGTACTTC. V is TRBV25-1 and J is TRBJ2-7; TRBD2 agrees at 8 bases. The CDR3 is made up of 15 amino acids. The V segment lost 6 bases and the J segment 3 bases; nucleotides outside the gene matches: 10. The germline gives CDR1 MGHDK, CDR2 SYGVNS.

This chain uses TRBV6-1 with TRBJ1-2; no firm D call. The ends were cut back, 0 bases at V and 5 bases at J, with 10 bases in the middle. Looked up from germline, CDR1 is MNHNS and CDR2 is SASEGT. This CDR3 contains 14 residues. CDR3 region: CASSEALPGYGYTF. The CDR3 bases are TGTGCCAGCAGTGAAGCGCTTCCGGGATATGGCTACACCTTC.

This chain joins TRBV24-1 and TRBJ2-2, with 7 bases matching TRBD1. Trimming at V came to 3 bases and at J to 1 base, leaving 4 bases not matched to a gene. The CDR3 has 16 amino acids. Germline CDR1 reads KGHDR; CDR2 reads SFDVKD. The CDR3 spells CATSDNTGVNTGELFF. CDR3 coding DNA: TGTGCCACCAGTGATAACACAGGGGTGAACACCGGGGAGCTGTTTTTT.

The chain employs TRBV9 and TRBJ1-2, with D possibly being TRBD1 (5 bases). CDR3 length: 16 residues. V shed 0 bases and J shed 6 bases, with 18 bases lying between them. The germline V gene has CDR1 SGDLS and CDR2 YYNGEE. The CDR3 DNA is TGTGCCAGCAGCGTAGTCTCGACAGTTTCTTCTAATGGCTACACCTTC. Protein product: CASSVVSTVSSNGYTF.

The chain has TRBV15 and TRBJ2-7; possibly TRBD1 for D (5 bases). V was pared by 1 base and J by 2 bases, with 9 bases between. Germline V gene data show CDR1 as LNHNV and CDR2 as YYDKDF (reference sequence). The CDR3 spans 14 residues. The CDR3: CATSRVTDAYEQYF. The CDR3 region has the DNA TGTGCCACCAGCAGAGTGACAGATGCCTACGAGCAGTACTTC.

The chain has TRBV15 and TRBJ1-5; D is ambiguous. Trimming removed 2 bases at V and 4 bases at J, with 18 bases between. The CDR3 loop spans 17 amino acids. CDR1 is LNHNV and CDR2 is YYDKDF in the germline V gene (reference sequence). In nucleotides, the CDR3 is TGTGCCACCAGCAGATCTGTTGATGGAGGGCCTAATCAGCCCCAGCATTTT. Encoded protein: CATSRSVDGGPNQPQHF. Full variable domain (missing parts from reference TRBV15 and TRBJ1-5): DAMVIQNPRYQVTQFGKPVTLSCSQTLNHNVMYWYQQKSSQAPKLLFHYYDKDFNNEADTPDNFQSRRPNTSFCFLDIRSPGLGDTAMYLCATSRSVDGGPNQPQHFGDGTRLSIL.

This chain links TRBV28 with TRBJ2-1; the D gene is possibly TRBD2 (6 bases). Looked up from germline, CDR1 is MDHEN and CDR2 is SYDVKM. V lost 6 bases to trimming and J lost 7 bases, with 25 bases between them. The CDR3 runs to 17 residues. The CDR3 is CASSPRVLRRRDNEQFF. In nucleotides, the CDR3 is TGTGCCAGCAGCCCCAGGGTCTTAAGAAGGAGGGATAATGAGCAGTTCTTC.

V gene TRBV5-1 combines with J gene TRBJ2-7; TRBD2 matches 14 bases. CDR3 length: 15 amino acids. Germline-derived CDR1 and CDR2 are SGHRS and YFSETQ. V was pared by 2 bases and J by 7 bases, with 5 bases of the junction left unmatched. The CDR3 DNA reads TGCGCCAGCAGCTTAGGGACTAGCGGGAGAGGGGAGCAGTACTTC. Its protein product is CASSLGTSGRGEQYF.

The sample holds many counts of this clone. The genes are TRBV10-2 and TRBJ1-4; D gene ambiguous. Between the trimmed V and J ends, which lost 4 bases and 8 bases, there was a span of 11 bases. The CDR3 is 13 residues long. Germline CDR1 is WSHSY and CDR2 is SAAADI. The CDR3 here is CASSAQVEEKLFF. CDR3 nucleotides: TGCGCCAGCAGTGCTCAGGTCGAAGAAAAACTGTTTTTT.

There are a few counts of this clone. The rearrangement joins TRBV27 to TRBJ2-2, with 8 bases identical to TRBD2. The germline gives CDR1 MNHEY, CDR2 SMNVEV (reference sequence). V was clipped by 0 bases and J by 7 bases; unmatched bases: 10. CDR3 length: 17 residues. CDR3 protein: CASSLSVGRARIGELFF. For the CDR3, the DNA is TGTGCCAGCAGTTTATCAGTCGGGAGGGCCCGGATCGGGGAGCTGTTTTTT.

V gene TRBV15 combines with J gene TRBJ2-1; weak D call: TRBD1 (6 bases). The CDR3 is made up of 12 amino acids. V was trimmed by 5 bases and J by 9 bases, leaving 11 bases between them. CDR1 and CDR2 from the germline V gene are LNHNV and YYDKDF (reference sequence). The CDR3, as DNA: TGTGCCACCAGCCCAGGGGAGAGTGAGCAGTTCTTC. This encodes CATSPGESEQFF. Supplemented by reference TRBV15 and TRBJ2-1, the full variable domain reads DAMVIQNPRYQVTQFGKPVTLSCSQTLNHNVMYWYQQKSSQAPKLLFHYYDKDFNNEADTPDNFQSRRPNTSFCFLDIRSPGLGDTAMYLCATSPGESEQFFGPGTRLTVL.

The chain uses TRBV27 and TRBJ2-5; a possible D gene is TRBD1 (6 bases). The CDR3 totals 13 residues. Germline V CDR1 and CDR2: MNHEY, SMNVEV (reference sequence). With 5 bases removed from V and 1 base from J, the gap between germline ends came to 8 bases. DNA of the CDR3: TGTGCCAGCAGTAGACAGGTCCAAGAGACCCAGTACTTC. Translated, it gives CASSRQVQETQYF.

The chain carries TRBV7-6 and TRBJ2-6; no firm D call. Trimming took 2 bases from V and 6 from J, leaving 14 bases between them. This CDR3 has 16 residues. The germline gives CDR1 SGHVS, CDR2 FNYEAQ. This chain's CDR3 is CASSLRRGSSANVLTF. The CDR3 bases are TGTGCCAGCAGCTTAAGACGCGGCTCCTCGGCCAACGTCCTGACTTTC.

This chain uses TRBV2 with TRBJ2-3; TRBD2 matches at 13 bases. The V and J ends lost 8 bases and 9 bases, in that order; junction bases with no gene match: 26. From germline, CDR1 is SNHLY and CDR2 FYNNEI. There are 20 residues in the CDR3. The CDR3 sequence is CASSWSPATSGRALGATQYF. Written as DNA, the CDR3 is TGTGCCAGCTCCTGGTCCCCCGCTACTAGCGGGAGGGCCCTCGGGGCCACGCAGTATTTT.

This clone was recorded once. J is TRBJ2-3 and V is TRBV6-1, with 7 bases identical to TRBD2. Unmatched junction bases numbered 14, after V lost 2 bases and J lost 0 bases. CDR1 and CDR2 (germline): MNHNS, SASEGT. This CDR3 is 19 amino acids long. The CDR3 is CASSEYLRETPTSTDTQYF. CDR3 bases: TGTGCCAGCAGTGAATATTTGCGGGAGACACCAACTAGCACAGATACGCAGTATTTT.

This chain links TRBV19 with TRBJ1-4, with D maybe TRBD1 (6 bases). The CDR3 totals 14 residues. Trimming took 3 bases from V and 6 from J, leaving 11 bases between them. Germline V CDR1 and CDR2: LNHDA, SQIVND (reference sequence). The CDR3 is CASSIGQPYEKLFF. CDR3 coding DNA: TGTGCCAGTAGTATTGGACAGCCTTATGAAAAACTGTTTTTT.

This clone has just a few counts. This chain links TRBV10-1 with TRBJ2-2; unclear D gene. Germline loops: CDR1 WNHNN, CDR2 SYGVQD (reference sequence). The CDR3 length is 14 residues. Trimming took 3 bases from V and 1 from J, leaving 6 bases between them. The chain's CDR3 is CASSELRNTGELFF. CDR3 bases: TGCGCCAGCAGTGAACTTCGGAACACCGGGGAGCTGTTTTTT.

This sequence joins TRBV5-4 and TRBJ1-2; D might be TRBD1 (6 bases). In germline, CDR1 is SGHNT, CDR2 YYREEE (reference sequence). The CDR3 covers 13 residues. With 0 bases removed from V and 3 bases from J, the gap between germline ends came to 6 bases. This CDR3 is CASSLGQDYGYTF. In DNA, the CDR3 is TGTGCCAGCAGCTTGGGACAGGACTATGGCTACACCTTC.

The chain carries TRBV11-2 and TRBJ2-2, with 13 nucleotides matching TRBD2. Germline CDR1 and CDR2: SGHAT and FQNNGV. There are 16 residues in the CDR3. V lost 2 bases and J lost 5; bases outside the gene matches: 2. The CDR3 sequence is CASSLSGLAGTGELFF. The CDR3, as DNA: TGTGCCAGCAGCTTATCGGGACTAGCGGGAACCGGGGAGCTGTTTTTT.

The chain recombines TRBV2 with TRBJ2-5; D is unresolved. Per the germline V gene, CDR1 is SNHLY and CDR2 is FYNNEI. Trimming shortened V by 8 bases and J by 5 bases, and 9 bases separated the two germline ends. This CDR3 comprises 11 residues. CDR3: CASGQYETQYF. CDR3 sequence (DNA): TGTGCCAGCGGGCAGTATGAGACCCAGTACTTC.

This clone was observed at least ten times. The chain employs TRBV6-5 and TRBJ1-1; 9 bases are a match to TRBD1. The trim removed 5 bases at V and 4 bases at J, leaving 8 bases unmatched. The CDR3 is 15 amino acids. Looked up from germline, CDR1 is MNHEY and CDR2 is SVGAGI. The CDR3 sequence: CASSQTGGMGTEAFF. In DNA, the CDR3 is TGTGCCAGCAGTCAAACAGGGGGCATGGGCACTGAAGCTTTCTTT.

The CDR3 nucleotides are TGTGCCAGCAGTCTGGACAGGGTTCGTTCACCCCTCCACTTT. This sequence encodes CASSLDRVRSPLHF. The chain uses TRBV2 and TRBJ1-6; 8 bases are a match to TRBD1. The V gene's germline CDR1 is SNHLY and CDR2 FYNNEI. The CDR3 sequence is 14 residues long. V lost 5 bases to trimming and J lost 9 bases; unmatched junction nucleotides: 6. The whole variable domain, filled in from reference TRBV2 and TRBJ1-6, reads EPEVTQTPSHQVTQMGQEVILRCVPISNHLYFYWYRQILGQKVEFLVSFYNNEISEKSEIFDDQFSVERPDGSNFTLKIRSTKLEDSAMYFCASSLDRVRSPLHFGNGTRLTVT.

The V and J genes are TRBV9 and TRBJ1-2, with TRBD1 matching 7 bases. In germline, CDR1 is SGDLS, CDR2 YYNGEE. This CDR3 contains 14 residues. The ends lost 3 bases at V and 4 bases at J; junction bases unmatched: 6. CDR3 sequence reads: CASSEGARSYGYTF. CDR3 nucleotides: TGTGCCAGCAGCGAGGGGGCGAGGAGCTATGGCTACACCTTC.

As to this clone: A much larger clonotype is one base distant, so this may be a read error. J is TRBJ2-7 and V is TRBV7-2; D remains unclear. Germline values: CDR1 SGHTA, CDR2 FQGNSA. The CDR3 has 11 residues. Trimming removed 5 bases from V and 3 bases from J, with 5 bases in between. The CDR3 is CASSAYYEQYF. The CDR3 region has the DNA TGTGCCAGCAGCGCCTACTACGAGCAGTACTTC.